This T cell receptor beta chain comes out of a study of CD8+ T cells in alopecia areata. Using a FACSAria, the CD4+ and CD8+ T cells were sorted from the PBMCs. General study results and limits: Whereas mice showed it more clearly, TCR sharing across patients was murkier, possibly because of HLA. Higher clonality and more expanded CD8+ clones appeared in lesional than normal scalp. Scalp specimens additionally yield sequences from normal skin's resident alphabeta T cells.

With V trimmed by 3 bases and J by 3 bases, 3 bases remained unmatched. The CDR3 contains 15 residues. Per germline, CDR1 PRHDT and CDR2 FYEKMQ (reference sequence). In regard to this clone: The target antigen is unknown.

Extracted from the samples, RNA was reverse transcribed into cDNA to serve as the sequencing template. The data were produced by immunoSEQ multiplex PCR, yet TCRdb's version contains in-frame clones alone and is incomplete. This table has 98,000 or so clones, roughly 59% appearing once. The source material was CD8+ T cells sorted from blood. This TCR derives from a human donor in good health. The V gene is TRBV13, the J gene TRBJ1-4; 8 bases are shared with TRBD1. DNA for the CDR3: TGTGCCAGCAGCTTTGGACAGGGCTCTAATGAAAAACTGTTTTTT. Its translation: CASSFGQGSNEKLFF.